This entry is about one T cell receptor beta chain. Clones were read by immunoSEQ multiplex PCR, and TCRdb kept only the in-frame ones, dropping some. This sample carries approximately 85,000 clones, over 90% of them seen once, and the ten largest clones take approximately 2.4%. These data are taken from a study of T cell changes during pregnancy in multiple sclerosis. V was shortened by 6 bases and J by 7 bases, with 22 bases between the two germline ends. Germline V gene data show CDR1 as LNHDA and CDR2 as SQIVND (reference sequence). The CDR3 contains 17 residues. This rearrangement joins TRBV19 to TRBJ1-6; weak D call: TRBD1 (6 bases). This TCR came from a female donor with multiple sclerosis, enrolled in a pregnancy study. Here the sequenced sample was peripheral blood, taken in the third trimester of pregnancy. The CDR3 DNA sequence: TGTGCCAGTAGCCGTTCCAGGGGCTTTAAAGGGAATTCACCCCTCCACTTT. It encodes CASSRSRGFKGNSPLHF.